The 9 T cell receptor beta chains below come from one sample, sequenced in a study of breast tumors, draining lymph nodes, adjacent tissues (dated by TCRdb to 2015 to 2016). Lymph node samples came from the axillary draining lymph nodes of breast cancer patients. Preparation of the library involved multiplex PCR. These reads were obtained on an Illumina HiSeq 2000. TCRdb reanalyzed the raw reads on its own, using fastp at Q25 for trimming and MiXCR for clone calling, and kept in-frame beta chains. Entries are consolidated by CDR3 protein sequence, retaining the most common genes and DNA. Recorded for this sample are fewer than 300,000 distinct CDR3 sequences; roughly 32% of them occurred a single time. Of the sample, 1.4% is held by the ten largest clones. Sequenced: axillary lymph node tissue. The receptors shown here come from a female donor with breast cancer. Some clones in this sample may be carry-over from other donors' samples.

Of note for this clonotype: No DNA is shown, since the ends of the CDR3 on it are uncertain; the CDR3 is the one TCRdb lists. The chain links TRBV9 to TRBJ2-2; the table gives TRBD1 as D, unverified against the DNA. The V gene's germline CDR1 is SGDLS and CDR2 YYNGEE. The CDR3 has 20 amino acids, counting both end residues. CDR3: CASSIYLCSVGGVNTGELFF.

This clonotype was observed many times. The chain combines TRBV20-1 with TRBJ1-5; a possible D gene is TRBD1 (5 bases). Trimming cost V 6 bases and J 5 bases, with 20 bases left between them. This CDR3 contains 15 residues. In germline, CDR1 is DFQATT, CDR2 SNEGSKA (reference sequence). The CDR3 here is CSANRAGLGYQPQHF. In DNA form, the CDR3 reads TGCAGTGCAAACCGGGCAGGGTTGGGTTATCAGCCCCAGCATTTT.

This clonotype has at least ten counts. V is TRBV12-3 or TRBV12-4 and J is TRBJ2-5; a possible D gene is TRBD2 (5 bases). CDR3 length equals 16 residues. V shed 7 bases and J shed 0 bases, with 18 bases lying between them. The CDR3 DNA is TGTGCCAGCACCCCCCGGGGTACTAGGTACCAAGAGACCCAGTACTTC. This sequence encodes CASTPRGTRYQETQYF.

With regard to this clonotype: Given a much more abundant clone one base away, this may be a read error. The chain joins TRBV20-1 to TRBJ2-1; 7 bases fit TRBD2. This CDR3 comprises 11 residues. The germline V gene has CDR1 DFQATT and CDR2 SNEGSKA (reference sequence). The CDR3 region is CSADSSGEQSF. CDR3 sequence (DNA): TGCAGTGCGGATTCTAGCGGAGAGCAGTCCTTC.

This clonotype was seen a few times. The chain uses TRBV10-2 and TRBJ2-7; the match to TRBD2 covers 7 bases. Germline CDR1 and CDR2: WSHSY and SAAADI. There are 14 residues in the CDR3. V shed 6 bases and J 4 bases; nucleotides not matched to a gene: 9. CDR3 amino acids: CASRSGTNIYEQYF. CDR3 DNA sequence: TGCGCCAGCAGATCCGGGACTAACATATACGAGCAGTACTTC.

The rearrangement uses TRBV27 and TRBJ2-6, with TRBD1 as a possible D gene (6 bases). V lost 5 bases to trimming and J lost 5 bases, with 13 bases between them. This CDR3 has 15 amino acids. CDR1 MNHEY and CDR2 SMNVEV come from the germline V gene (reference sequence). The CDR3 here is CASSPGTTRANVLTF. The CDR3 DNA sequence: TGTGCCAGCAGTCCGGGGACAACCCGGGCCAACGTCCTGACTTTC.

The rearrangement links TRBV12-3 or TRBV12-4 to TRBJ2-2, with 10 bases aligning to TRBD1. Losses at the gene ends were 6 bases for V and 5 bases for J; bases not matched to a gene: 6. The CDR3 has 15 residues. The CDR3 spells CASRPRQGATGELFF. The CDR3 DNA reads as TGTGCCAGCAGACCTAGACAGGGGGCGACCGGGGAGCTGTTTTTT.

The V call is TRBV4-2, the J call TRBJ1-3, with a tentative D call TRBD1 (6 bases). The CDR3 runs to 16 residues. V lost 5 bases to trimming and J lost 0 bases, with 14 bases between them. Germline V gene sequence: CDR1 LGHNA, CDR2 YNFKEQ. CDR3 sequence: CASSSGQRSSGNTIYF. CDR3 sequence (DNA): TGTGCCAGCAGCAGCGGACAGCGGAGCTCTGGAAACACCATATATTTT.

This clonotype was counted many times. This sequence joins TRBV14 and TRBJ2-2; D is ambiguous. Germline CDR1 and CDR2: SGHDN and FVKESK. The germline V and J ends were trimmed by 0 bases and 6 bases, with 8 bases remaining between them. The CDR3 has 14 residues. CDR3 DNA sequence: TGTGCCAGCAGCCAAGATCTTTGGTCCGGGGAGCTGTTTTTT. This gives the protein CASSQDLWSGELFF.